The source of this T cell receptor (beta chain) is a study of graft-versus-host responses after intestinal transplantation. Study-level information: Recipients got multivisceral, liver-intestinal, or isolated intestinal transplants. The recipients all started with anti-thymocyte globulin induction and then took tacrolimus and steroids for about three years.

This clone was seen a few times. No antigen is known for it. The CDR3 sequence is 16 residues long. Trimming removed 3 bases at V and 0 bases at J, with 15 bases between. The V gene's germline CDR1 is MDHEN and CDR2 SYDVKM. The data were produced by immunoSEQ multiplex PCR, yet TCRdb's version contains in-frame clones alone and is incomplete. Here the sample spans 84,000 or so clones, about four fifths being singletons. Whole-study findings and limits: Recipient marrow showed GvH clones, some seen first in ileum or blood. High graft-versus-host to host-versus-graft clonal ratios were seen in allografts of patients with graft-donor T cell macrochimerism.

Sequences were derived from unstimulated CD4+ T cells sorted from spleen or lymph node cells, sampled before intestinal transplant. The V call is TRBV28, the J call TRBJ2-7, with D perhaps matching TRBD1 (6 bases). This TCR was sampled from a human donor who received an intestinal transplant. CDR3 sequence: CASSFQPGQYSYEQYF. The CDR3 bases are TGTGCCAGCAGTTTCCAACCGGGACAATACTCCTACGAGCAGTACTTC.